Below, 19 T cell receptor beta chains from the same sample are listed, as sequenced in a study of response to subunit inactivated influenza vaccine. TCRdb analysed the RT-PCR reads with MiXCR anew, one entry per CDR3 protein. Here the sample spans hundreds of thousands of distinct CDR3 sequences, 11% to 15% being singletons. The sample was PBMCs from blood, taken 14 to 15 days before vaccination. Source of these receptors: a man aged 50-60 years who received an inactivated influenza vaccine.

The CDR3 sequence is CASTPYAQDNTEAFF. Written as DNA, the CDR3 is TGTGCCAGCACCCCCTACGCTCAAGACAACACTGAAGCTTTCTTT. The V gene is TRBV7-9, the J gene TRBJ1-1; no firm D call. Germline lookup yields CDR1 SEHNR and CDR2 FQNEAQ (reference sequence). CDR3 length equals 15 residues. The V gene lost 7 bases and the J gene lost 2 bases, with 17 bases spanning the gap.

This clonotype was recorded at least ten times. The chain joins TRBV20-1 to TRBJ2-5; maybe TRBD1 (5 bases). Trimming pared 0 bases from V and 11 bases from J, leaving 13 bases between. CDR3 size: 12 residues. CDR1 is DFQATT and CDR2 is SNEGSKA in the germline V gene (reference sequence). CDR3 loop: CSARDRRQHQYF. The CDR3 DNA reads TGCAGTGCTAGAGATCGTCGACAGCATCAGTACTTC.

This clonotype was counted a few times. The V call is TRBV7-8, the J call TRBJ2-4, with 7 bases matching TRBD1. V shed 2 bases and J 6 bases; nucleotides not matched to a gene: 10. CDR1 is SGHVS and CDR2 is FQNEAQ in the germline V gene. The CDR3 length is 16 residues. This CDR3 is CASSLFLRAGGNIQYF. CDR3 DNA sequence: TGTGCCAGCAGCTTATTCCTACGGGCAGGGGGAAACATTCAGTACTTC.

This clonotype was detected only a few times. V usage is TRBV12-3 or TRBV12-4 and J usage is TRBJ2-1, with TRBD2 identical over 11 bases. The ends lost 3 bases at V and 8 bases at J; junction bases unmatched: 3. The CDR3 runs to 14 residues. The CDR3 DNA is TGTGCCAGCAGTTTCCTAGCGGGAGGATATGAGCAGTTCTTC. Its protein is CASSFLAGGYEQFF.

The rearrangement joins TRBV29-1 to TRBJ2-3; 7 positions match TRBD1. Trimming cost V 1 base and J 0 bases; bases outside gene matches: 4. CDR1 is SQVTM and CDR2 is ANQGSEA in the germline V gene. The CDR3 totals 15 residues. The CDR3 nucleotides are TGCAGCGTTGAAGGGCAGGGGGTGAGCACAGATACGCAGTATTTT. Translation: CSVEGQGVSTDTQYF.

The V and J genes are TRBV6-2 or TRBV6-3 and TRBJ2-2, with D perhaps TRBD1 or TRBD2 (6 bases each). The CDR3 covers 14 residues. The germline V gene has CDR1 MNHEY and CDR2 SVGEGT. The V and J ends lost 5 bases and 9 bases respectively, with 16 bases between them. The CDR3 here is CASSQRGTARELFF. The CDR3 DNA reads TGTGCCAGCAGTCAAAGGGGGACTGCGAGGGAGCTGTTTTTT.

The chain is built from TRBV6-1 and TRBJ2-7, with 7 bases identical to TRBD2. Looked up from germline, CDR1 is MNHNS and CDR2 is SASEGT. The junction had 5 bases not matched to a gene; V was cut back by 1 base and J by 2 bases. CDR3 length: 15 residues. CDR3 DNA sequence: TGTGCCAGCAGTGAAGTCGCTAGCGGAGCCTACGAGCAGTACTTC. Translated, it gives CASSEVASGAYEQYF.

This clonotype was recorded a few times. The chain couples TRBV7-9 to TRBJ2-3, with a possible D match to TRBD2 (6 bases). The CDR3 is made up of 15 amino acids. V was cut by 0 bases and J by 6 bases, with 13 bases left in between. Germline CDR1 and CDR2: SEHNR and FQNEAQ (reference sequence). CDR3 sequence: CASSLAGTAGDTQYF. The CDR3 DNA reads TGTGCCAGCAGCTTAGCGGGGACGGCGGGGGATACGCAGTATTTT.

This chain links TRBV10-3 with TRBJ2-5; D not resolved. The CDR3 consists of 10 residues. Trimming took off 6 bases at V and 5 bases at J, with 4 bases between the two ends. Germline CDR1 ENHRY, CDR2 SYGVKD. Here the CDR3 reads CAIRMETQYF. CDR3 coding DNA: TGTGCCATCAGGATGGAGACCCAGTACTTC.

This clonotype occurred many times. V is TRBV13 and J is TRBJ2-7, with 7 bases lining up with TRBD1. Germline trimming cut 0 bases from V and 4 bases from J; bases unmatched to any gene: 6. Germline-derived CDR1 and CDR2 are PRHDT and FYEKMQ (reference sequence). The CDR3 has 15 amino acids. CDR3 in DNA: TGTGCCAGCAGCTTAGGTGACAGGGTCTCATACGAGCAGTACTTC. Its translation: CASSLGDRVSYEQYF.

This clonotype was counted a few times. The J gene is TRBJ2-3, the V gene TRBV5-1; D ambiguous. The CDR3 is made up of 15 amino acids. Germline CDR1 is SGHRS and CDR2 is YFSETQ. V shed 0 bases and J shed 1 base, with 9 bases lying between them. DNA for the CDR3: TGCGCCAGCAGCTTGGCACCGGGTCGCACAGATACGCAGTATTTT. This codes for CASSLAPGRTDTQYF.

This clonotype was counted a few times. CDR3 amino acids: CASSLASGRANEQFF. The CDR3 region has the DNA TGTGCCAGCAGCCTGGCTAGCGGGAGGGCTAATGAGCAGTTCTTC. V and J are TRBV7-8 and TRBJ2-1; 12 bases are a match to TRBD2. The germline V gene has CDR1 SGHVS and CDR2 FQNEAQ. J was trimmed by 7 bases and V by 5 bases; bases with no gene match: 6. The CDR3 is 15 residues long.

This clonotype has just a few counts. This chain connects TRBV4-3 to TRBJ2-2, with 7 bases that match TRBD1. This CDR3 is 19 amino acids long. With V trimmed by 1 base and J by 0 bases, 11 bases remained unmatched. Germline V gene sequence: CDR1 LGHNA, CDR2 YSLEER. The CDR3 coding sequence is TGCGCCAGCAGCCAAGCACCCCTCAACCAGGGGGCGAACACCGGGGAGCTGTTTTTT. Translating it yields CASSQAPLNQGANTGELFF.

The chain carries TRBV28 and TRBJ2-7; either TRBD1 or TRBD2 may fit D (5 bases each). The CDR3 has 14 residues. Germline V gives CDR1 MDHEN, CDR2 SYDVKM. Between the trimmed V and J ends, which lost 4 bases and 7 bases, there was a span of 17 bases. The CDR3 DNA is TGTGCCAGCAGTTCCGGTCAGAGGGGTGGGGAGCAGTACTTC. It translates to CASSSGQRGGEQYF.

This clonotype was seen at least ten times. V gene TRBV20-1 combines with J gene TRBJ2-2; D uncertain. The CDR3 has 14 residues. Per the germline V gene, CDR1 is DFQATT and CDR2 is SNEGSKA (reference sequence). The V and J ends lost 5 bases and 0 bases respectively, with 10 bases between them. The CDR3 bases are TGCAGTGCTCCGGGTCTCGCGAACACCGGGGAGCTGTTTTTT. Encoded protein: CSAPGLANTGELFF.

The V gene is TRBV30, the J gene TRBJ2-7; 12 positions match TRBD2. CDR1 and CDR2 (germline): GTSNPN, SVGIG (reference sequence). V lost 3 bases to trimming and J lost 2 bases; unmatched junction nucleotides: 5. The CDR3 is 15 residues long. CDR3 loop: CAWRKGLAGTYEQYF. CDR3 DNA sequence: TGTGCCTGGAGGAAAGGACTAGCGGGAACCTACGAGCAGTACTTC.

With regard to this clonotype: A read error may produce the germline difference seen at one junction end. The rearrangement joins TRBV7-2 to TRBJ1-5; D call uncertain. The CDR3 covers 13 residues. Germline V gives CDR1 SGHTA, CDR2 FQGNSA. CDR3 sequence reads: CASSLSSNQPLHF. CDR3 sequence (DNA): TGTGCCAGCAGCTTATCAAGCAATCAGCCCCTGCATTTT.

The genes are TRBV2 and TRBJ2-5; D may correspond to TRBD1 or TRBD2 (5 bases each). V lost 6 bases and J 5 bases, leaving 22 bases between the germline ends. The CDR3 covers 16 residues. The germline V gene encodes CDR1 SNHLY and CDR2 FYNNEI. The CDR3 DNA sequence: TGTGCCAGCAGGCTCCTGGGACCGACCATGGGGGAGACCCAGTACTTC. Translating gives CASRLLGPTMGETQYF.

The rearrangement joins TRBV29-1 to TRBJ2-5; 7 bases align to TRBD1. This CDR3 has 12 residues. CDR1 and CDR2 (germline): SQVTM, ANQGSEA. V lost 6 bases and J lost 5; bases outside the gene matches: 6. In DNA, the CDR3 is TGCAGCGTAAGGGGGCAGGGGGAGACCCAGTACTTC. It is translated as CSVRGQGETQYF.